This TCR beta chain is drawn from a study of a mutant IDH1 vaccine in newly diagnosed glioma. Overall study context: Averaging around 42 years of age, treated patients were about 62% male and approximately 40% female. Patients arrived already treated with radiotherapy, temozolomide, or both, most having had both.

Sequenced by immunoSEQ multiplex PCR; TCRdb stores in-frame clones only, minus some. Among roughly 40,000 clones listed, roughly 83% were seen once. Germline V lookup: CDR1 SGHDT, CDR2 YYEEEE. CDR3 length: 14 amino acids. Trimming removed 7 bases from V and 5 bases from J; junction bases left unmatched: 9. Findings of the study overall: Top-clonotype changes in peripheral T cells seemed unrelated to pseudoprogression.

Time point reported: week 35, safety follow-up. The content of each vaccine dose was 300 ug of mutant IDH1 20-mer peptide, and topical imiquimod accompanied it. This clone was detected only once. The antigen remains undetermined. The source of this sequence is a woman aged 50 to 60 with glioma. The V call is TRBV5-6, the J call TRBJ1-2; 9 bases are shared with TRBD1. Specimen: PBMCs, collected from a glioma patient whose treatment included an IDH1 peptide vaccine. The CDR3 sequence is CASRSQGTGYGYTF. The CDR3 bases are TGTGCCAGCCGATCCCAGGGGACAGGGTATGGCTACACCTTC.